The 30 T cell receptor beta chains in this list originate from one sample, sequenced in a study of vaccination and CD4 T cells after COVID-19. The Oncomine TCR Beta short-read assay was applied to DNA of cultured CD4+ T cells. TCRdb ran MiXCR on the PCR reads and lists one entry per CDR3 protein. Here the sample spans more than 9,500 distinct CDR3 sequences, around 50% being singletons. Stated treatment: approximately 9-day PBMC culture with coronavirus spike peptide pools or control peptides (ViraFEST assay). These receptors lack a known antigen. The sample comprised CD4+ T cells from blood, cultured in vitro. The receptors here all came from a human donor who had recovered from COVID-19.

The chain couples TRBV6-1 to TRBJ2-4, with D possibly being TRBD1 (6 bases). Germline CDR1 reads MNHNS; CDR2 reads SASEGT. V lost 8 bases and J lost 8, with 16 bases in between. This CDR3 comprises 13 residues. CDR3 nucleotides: TGTGCCAGCTCACTTGACCGACAGGACATTCAGTACTTC. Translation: CASSLDRQDIQYF.

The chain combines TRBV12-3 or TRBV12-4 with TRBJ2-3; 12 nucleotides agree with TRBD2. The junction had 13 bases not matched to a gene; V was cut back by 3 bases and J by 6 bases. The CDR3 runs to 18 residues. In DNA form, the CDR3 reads TGTGCCAGCAGTTTCCTAGCGGGGGGGCACTTGGGCGCGGATACGCAGTATTTT. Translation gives CASSFLAGGHLGADTQYF.

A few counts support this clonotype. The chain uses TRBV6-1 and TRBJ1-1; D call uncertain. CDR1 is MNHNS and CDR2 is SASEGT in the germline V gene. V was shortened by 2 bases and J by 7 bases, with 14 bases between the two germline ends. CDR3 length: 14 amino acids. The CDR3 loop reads CASSENGVNGEAFF. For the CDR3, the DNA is TGTGCCAGCAGTGAAAACGGGGTGAACGGTGAAGCTTTCTTT.

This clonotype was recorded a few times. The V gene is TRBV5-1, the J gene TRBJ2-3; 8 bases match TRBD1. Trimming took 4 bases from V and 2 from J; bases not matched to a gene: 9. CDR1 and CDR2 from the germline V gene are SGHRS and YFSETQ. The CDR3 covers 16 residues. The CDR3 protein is CASSPLRQGTTDTQYF. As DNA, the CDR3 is TGCGCCAGCAGCCCCCTCCGACAGGGGACCACAGATACGCAGTATTTT.

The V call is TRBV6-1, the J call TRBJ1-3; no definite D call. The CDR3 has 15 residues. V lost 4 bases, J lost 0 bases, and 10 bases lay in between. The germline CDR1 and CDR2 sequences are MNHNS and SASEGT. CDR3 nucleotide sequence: TGTGCCAGCAGTGGTCGTGGCCTCTCTGGAAACACCATATATTTT. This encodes CASSGRGLSGNTIYF.

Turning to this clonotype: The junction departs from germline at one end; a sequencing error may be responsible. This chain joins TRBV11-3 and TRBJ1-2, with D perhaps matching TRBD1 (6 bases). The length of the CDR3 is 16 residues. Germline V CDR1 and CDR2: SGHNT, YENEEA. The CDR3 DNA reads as TGTACCAGCAGCTTAGAAACGGTACAGGGTGGTGGTGGCTACACCTTC. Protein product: CTSSLETVQGGGGYTF. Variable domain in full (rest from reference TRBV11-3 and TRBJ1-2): EAGVVQSPRYKIIEKKQPVAFWCNPISGHNTLYWYLQNLGQGPELLIRYENEEAVDDSQLPKDRFSAERLKGVDSTLKIQPAELGDSAVYLCTSSLETVQGGGGYTFGSGTRLTVV.

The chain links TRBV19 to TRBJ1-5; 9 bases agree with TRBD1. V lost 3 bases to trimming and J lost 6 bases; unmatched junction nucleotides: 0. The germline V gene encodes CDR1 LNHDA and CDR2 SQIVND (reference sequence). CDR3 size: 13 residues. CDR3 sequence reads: CASSMDRGQPQHF. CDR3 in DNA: TGTGCCAGTAGTATGGACAGGGGTCAGCCCCAGCATTTT.

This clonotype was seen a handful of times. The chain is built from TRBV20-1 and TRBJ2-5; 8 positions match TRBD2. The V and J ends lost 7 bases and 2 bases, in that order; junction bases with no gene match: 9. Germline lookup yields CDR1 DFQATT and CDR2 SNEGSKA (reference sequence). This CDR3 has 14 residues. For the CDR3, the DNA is TGCAGTGGCAGGGTAACGGGGGGGCAAGAGACCCAGTACTTC. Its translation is CSGRVTGGQETQYF.

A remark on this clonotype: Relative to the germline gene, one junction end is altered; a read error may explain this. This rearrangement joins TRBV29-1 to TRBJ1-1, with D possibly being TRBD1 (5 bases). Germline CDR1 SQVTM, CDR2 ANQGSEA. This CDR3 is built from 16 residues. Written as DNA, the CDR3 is TGCAGCGTCGAAGAGGGCCCGGGGCAGCAGAACACTGAAGCTTTCTTT. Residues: CSVEEGPGQQNTEAFF.

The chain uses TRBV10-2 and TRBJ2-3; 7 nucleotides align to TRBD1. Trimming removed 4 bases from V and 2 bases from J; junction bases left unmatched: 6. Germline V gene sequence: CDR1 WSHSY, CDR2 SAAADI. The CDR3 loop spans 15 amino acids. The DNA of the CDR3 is TGCGCCAGCAGTGTAGAAGGACAGGACACAGATACGCAGTATTTT. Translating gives CASSVEGQDTDTQYF.

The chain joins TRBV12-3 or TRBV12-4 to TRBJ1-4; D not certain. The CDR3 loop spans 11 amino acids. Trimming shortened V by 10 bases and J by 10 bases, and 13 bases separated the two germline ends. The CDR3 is CATNLRGKLFF. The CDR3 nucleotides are TGTGCCACTAACCTGCGGGGAAAACTGTTTTTT.

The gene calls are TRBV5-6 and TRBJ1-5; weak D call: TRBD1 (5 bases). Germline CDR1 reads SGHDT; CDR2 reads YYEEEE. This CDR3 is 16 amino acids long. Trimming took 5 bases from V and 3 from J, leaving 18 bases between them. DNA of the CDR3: TGTGCCAGCAGTCCCCAAGCGGGCGGGGCCAATCAGCCCCAGCATTTT. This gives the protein CASSPQAGGANQPQHF.

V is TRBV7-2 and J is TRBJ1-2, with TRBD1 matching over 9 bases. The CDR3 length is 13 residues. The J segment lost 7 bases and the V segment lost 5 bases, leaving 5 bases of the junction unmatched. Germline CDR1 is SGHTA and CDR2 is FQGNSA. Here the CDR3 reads CASSAQGAIGYTF. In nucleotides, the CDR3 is TGTGCCAGCAGCGCACAGGGGGCAATTGGCTACACCTTC.

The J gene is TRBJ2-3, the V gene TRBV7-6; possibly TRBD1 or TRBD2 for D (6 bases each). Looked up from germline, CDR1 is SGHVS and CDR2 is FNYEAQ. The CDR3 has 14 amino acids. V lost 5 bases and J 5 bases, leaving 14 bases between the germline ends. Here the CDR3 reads CASSVGGLRDTQYF. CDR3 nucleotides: TGTGCCAGCAGCGTCGGGGGCTTGAGAGATACGCAGTATTTT. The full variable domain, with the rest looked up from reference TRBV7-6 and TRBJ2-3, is GAGVSQSPRYKVTKRGQDVALRCDPISGHVSLYWYRQALGQGPEFLTYFNYEAQQDKSGLPNDRFSAERPEGSISTLTIQRTEQRDSAMYRCASSVGGLRDTQYFGPGTRLTVL.

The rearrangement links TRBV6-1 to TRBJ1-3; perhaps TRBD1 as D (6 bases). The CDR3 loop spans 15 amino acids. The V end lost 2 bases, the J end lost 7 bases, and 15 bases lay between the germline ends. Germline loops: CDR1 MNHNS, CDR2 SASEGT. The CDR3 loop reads CASSEKQGRRNTIYF. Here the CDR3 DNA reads TGTGCCAGCAGTGAAAAACAGGGCCGCCGGAACACCATATATTTT.

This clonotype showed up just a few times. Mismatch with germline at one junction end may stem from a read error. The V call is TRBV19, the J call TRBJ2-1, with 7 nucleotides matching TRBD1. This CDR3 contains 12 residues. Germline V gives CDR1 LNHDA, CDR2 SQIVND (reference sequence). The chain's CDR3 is CASSSWGQSTVF. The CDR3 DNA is TGTGCCAGTAGCAGTTGGGGACAGTCGACGGTCTTC.

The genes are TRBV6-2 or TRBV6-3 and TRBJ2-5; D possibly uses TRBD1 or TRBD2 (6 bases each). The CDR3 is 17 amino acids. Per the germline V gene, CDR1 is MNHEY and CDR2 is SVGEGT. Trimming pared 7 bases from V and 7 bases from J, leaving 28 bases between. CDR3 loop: CASTSRGTPITGATQYF. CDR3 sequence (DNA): TGTGCCAGCACCTCGCGCGGGACACCCATTACCGGCGCGACCCAGTACTTC.

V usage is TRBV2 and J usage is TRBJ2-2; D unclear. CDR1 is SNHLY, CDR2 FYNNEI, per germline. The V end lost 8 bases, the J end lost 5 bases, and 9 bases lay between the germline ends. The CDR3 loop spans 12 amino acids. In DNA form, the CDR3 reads TGTGCCAGCGACCAGGCGACCGGGGAGCTGTTTTTT. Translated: CASDQATGELFF.

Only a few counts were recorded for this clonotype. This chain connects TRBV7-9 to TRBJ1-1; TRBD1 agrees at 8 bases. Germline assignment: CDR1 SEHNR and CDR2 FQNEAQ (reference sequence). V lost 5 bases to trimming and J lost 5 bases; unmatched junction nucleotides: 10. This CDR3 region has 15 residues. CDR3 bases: TGTGCCAGCAGCCGCTCACAGGGGGGTGGAACTGAAGCTTTCTTT. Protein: CASSRSQGGGTEAFF.

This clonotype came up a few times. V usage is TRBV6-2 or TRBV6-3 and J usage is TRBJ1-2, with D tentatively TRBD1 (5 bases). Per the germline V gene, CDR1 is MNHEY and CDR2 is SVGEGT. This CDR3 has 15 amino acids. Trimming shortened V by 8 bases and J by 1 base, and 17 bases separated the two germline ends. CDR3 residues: CASWDGTRSNYGYTF. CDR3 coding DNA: TGTGCCAGCTGGGACGGGACTCGGAGTAACTATGGCTACACCTTC.

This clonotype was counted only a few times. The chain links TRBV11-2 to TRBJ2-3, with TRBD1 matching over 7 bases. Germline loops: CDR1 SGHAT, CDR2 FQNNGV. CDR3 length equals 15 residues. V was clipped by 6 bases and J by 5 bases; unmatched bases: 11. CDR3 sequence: CASRPVQGSRDTQYF. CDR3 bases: TGTGCCAGCAGGCCGGTACAGGGGTCAAGAGATACGCAGTATTTT.

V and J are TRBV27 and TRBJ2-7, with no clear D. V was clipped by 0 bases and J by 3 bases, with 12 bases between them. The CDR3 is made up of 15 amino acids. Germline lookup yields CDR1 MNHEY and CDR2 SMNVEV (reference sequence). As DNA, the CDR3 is TGTGCCAGCAGTTTATCGTCCGACGCCCGCTACGAGCAGTACTTC. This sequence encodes CASSLSSDARYEQYF.

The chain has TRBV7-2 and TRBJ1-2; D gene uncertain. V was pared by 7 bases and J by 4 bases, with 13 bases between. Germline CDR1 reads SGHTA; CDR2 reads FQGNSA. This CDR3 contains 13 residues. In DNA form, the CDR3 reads TGTGCCAGCACCACGGAACGGAGCTATGGCTACACCTTC. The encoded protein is CASTTERSYGYTF. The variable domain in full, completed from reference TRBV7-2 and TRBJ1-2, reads GAGVSQSPSNKVTEKGKDVELRCDPISGHTALYWYRQSLGQGLEFLIYFQGNSAPDKSGLPSDRFSAERTGGSVSTLTIQRTQQEDSAVYLCASTTERSYGYTFGSGTRLTVV.

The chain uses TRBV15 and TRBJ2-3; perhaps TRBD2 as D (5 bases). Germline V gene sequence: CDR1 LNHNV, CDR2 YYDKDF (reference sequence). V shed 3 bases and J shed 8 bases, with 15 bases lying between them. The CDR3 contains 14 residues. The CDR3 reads CATSRDSSLRTQYF. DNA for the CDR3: TGTGCCACCAGCAGGGACTCAAGCCTTCGTACGCAGTATTTT.

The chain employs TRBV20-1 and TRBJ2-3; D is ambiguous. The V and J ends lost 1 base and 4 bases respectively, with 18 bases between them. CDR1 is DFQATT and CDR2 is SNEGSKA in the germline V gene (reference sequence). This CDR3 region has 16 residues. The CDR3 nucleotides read TGCAGTGCTAGAGGAGTGATAGAAGGTTCAGCAGATACGCAGTATTTT. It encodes CSARGVIEGSADTQYF.

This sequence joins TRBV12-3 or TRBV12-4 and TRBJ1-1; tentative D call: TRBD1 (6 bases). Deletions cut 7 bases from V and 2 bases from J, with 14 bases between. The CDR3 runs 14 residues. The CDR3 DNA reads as TGTGCCAGCATCATAGGACAGACTAACACTGAAGCTTTCTTT. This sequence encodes CASIIGQTNTEAFF.

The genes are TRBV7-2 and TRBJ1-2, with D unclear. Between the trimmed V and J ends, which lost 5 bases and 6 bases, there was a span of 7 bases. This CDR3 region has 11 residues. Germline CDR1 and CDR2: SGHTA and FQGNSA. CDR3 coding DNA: TGTGCCAGCAGCGCGATTCATGGCTACACCTTC. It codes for CASSAIHGYTF.

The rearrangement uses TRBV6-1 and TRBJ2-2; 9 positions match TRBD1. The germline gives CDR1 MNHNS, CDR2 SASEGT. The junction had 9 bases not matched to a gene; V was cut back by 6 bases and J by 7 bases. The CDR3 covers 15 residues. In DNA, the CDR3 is TGTGCCAGCAGCCCGGGACAGGGTGGTATCGGGGAGCTGTTTTTT. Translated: CASSPGQGGIGELFF.

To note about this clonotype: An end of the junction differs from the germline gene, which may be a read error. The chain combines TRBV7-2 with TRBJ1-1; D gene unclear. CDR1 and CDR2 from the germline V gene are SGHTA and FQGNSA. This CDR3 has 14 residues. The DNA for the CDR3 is TGTGCCAGCAACTTAGCGGGAGAAAACACTGAAGCTTTCTTT. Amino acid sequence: CASNLAGENTEAFF.

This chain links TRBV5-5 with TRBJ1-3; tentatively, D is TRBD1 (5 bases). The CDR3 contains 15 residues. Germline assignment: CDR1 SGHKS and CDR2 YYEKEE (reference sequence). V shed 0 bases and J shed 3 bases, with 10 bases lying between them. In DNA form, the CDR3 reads TGTGCCAGCAGCTTGGGAGGGGCGGGTGGAAACACCATATATTTT. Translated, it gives CASSLGGAGGNTIYF.